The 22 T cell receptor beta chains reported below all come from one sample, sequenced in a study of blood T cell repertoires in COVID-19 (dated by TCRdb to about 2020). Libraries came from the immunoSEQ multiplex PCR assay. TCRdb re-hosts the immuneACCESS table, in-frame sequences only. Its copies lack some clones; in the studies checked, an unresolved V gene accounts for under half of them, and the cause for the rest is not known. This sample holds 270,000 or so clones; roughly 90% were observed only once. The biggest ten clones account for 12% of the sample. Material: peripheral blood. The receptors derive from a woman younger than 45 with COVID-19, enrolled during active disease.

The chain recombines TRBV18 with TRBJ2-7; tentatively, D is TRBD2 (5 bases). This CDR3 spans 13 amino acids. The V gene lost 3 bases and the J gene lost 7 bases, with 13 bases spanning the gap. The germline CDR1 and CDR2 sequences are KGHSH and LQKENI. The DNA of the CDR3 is TGTGCCAGCTCACCGCGGAGGACGGAAGAGCAGTACTTC. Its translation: CASSPRRTEEQYF. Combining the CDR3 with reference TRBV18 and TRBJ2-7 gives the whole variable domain NAGVMQNPRHLVRRRGQEARLRCSPMKGHSHVYWYRQLPEEGLKFMVYLQKENIIDESGMPKERFSAEFPKEGPSILRIQQVVRGDSAAYFCASSPRRTEEQYFGPGTRLTVT.

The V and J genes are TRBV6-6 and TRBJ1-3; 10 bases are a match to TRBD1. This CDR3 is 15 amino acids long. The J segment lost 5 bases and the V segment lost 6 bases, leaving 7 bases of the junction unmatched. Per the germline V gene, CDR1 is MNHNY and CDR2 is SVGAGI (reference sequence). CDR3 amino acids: CASSPGTGDRNTIYF. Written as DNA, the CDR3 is TGTGCCAGCAGCCCCGGGACAGGGGATCGAAACACCATATATTTT.

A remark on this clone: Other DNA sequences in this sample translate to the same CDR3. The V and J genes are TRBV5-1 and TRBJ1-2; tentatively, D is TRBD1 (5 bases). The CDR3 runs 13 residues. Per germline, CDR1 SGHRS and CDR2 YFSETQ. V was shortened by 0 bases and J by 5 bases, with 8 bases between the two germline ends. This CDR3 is CASSLGQPYGYTF. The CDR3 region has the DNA TGCGCCAGCAGCTTGGGACAGCCGTATGGCTACACCTTC.

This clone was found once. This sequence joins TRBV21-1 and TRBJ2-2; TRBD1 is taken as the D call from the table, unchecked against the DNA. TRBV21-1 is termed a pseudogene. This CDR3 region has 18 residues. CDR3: CASSTTGQTLKNTGELFF. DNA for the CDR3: TGTGCCAGCAGTACAACAGGGCAGACGCTAAAGAACACCGGGGAGCTGTTTTTT.

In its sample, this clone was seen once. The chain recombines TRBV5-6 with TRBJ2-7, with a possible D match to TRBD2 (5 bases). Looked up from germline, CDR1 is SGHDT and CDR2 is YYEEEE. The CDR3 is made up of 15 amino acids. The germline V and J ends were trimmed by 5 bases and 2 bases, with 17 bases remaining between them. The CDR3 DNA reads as TGTGCCAGCAGTCCAGACCTAGAGGGTCCCTACGAGCAGTACTTC. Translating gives CASSPDLEGPYEQYF.

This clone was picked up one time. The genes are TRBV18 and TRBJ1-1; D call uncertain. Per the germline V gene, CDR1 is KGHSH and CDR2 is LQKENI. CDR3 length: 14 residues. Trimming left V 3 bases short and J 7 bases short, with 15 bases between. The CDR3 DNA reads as TGTGCCAGCTCACCCCCCTCAGGTTTAGTTGAAGCTTTCTTT. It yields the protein CASSPPSGLVEAFF.

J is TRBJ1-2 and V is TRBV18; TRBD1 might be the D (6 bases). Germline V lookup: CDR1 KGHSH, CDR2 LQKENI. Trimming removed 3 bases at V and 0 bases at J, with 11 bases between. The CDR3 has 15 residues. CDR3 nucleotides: TGTGCCAGCTCACCGACAGGAAGAACTAACTATGGCTACACCTTC. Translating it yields CASSPTGRTNYGYTF. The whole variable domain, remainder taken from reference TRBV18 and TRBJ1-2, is NAGVMQNPRHLVRRRGQEARLRCSPMKGHSHVYWYRQLPEEGLKFMVYLQKENIIDESGMPKERFSAEFPKEGPSILRIQQVVRGDSAAYFCASSPTGRTNYGYTFGSGTRLTVV.

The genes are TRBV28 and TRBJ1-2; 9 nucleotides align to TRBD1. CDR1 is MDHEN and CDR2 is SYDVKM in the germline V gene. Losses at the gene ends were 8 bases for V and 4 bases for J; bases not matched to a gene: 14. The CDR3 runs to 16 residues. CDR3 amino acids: CASRGQGGAGFYGYTF. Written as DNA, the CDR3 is TGTGCCAGCCGGGGACAGGGCGGTGCGGGGTTCTATGGCTACACCTTC.

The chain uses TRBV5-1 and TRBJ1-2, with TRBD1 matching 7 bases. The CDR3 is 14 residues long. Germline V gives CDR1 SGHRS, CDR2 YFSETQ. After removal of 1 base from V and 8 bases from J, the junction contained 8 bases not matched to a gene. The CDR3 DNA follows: TGCGCCAGCAGCTTGTCGGAGGGGGCATGGGGCTACACCTTC. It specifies CASSLSEGAWGYTF.

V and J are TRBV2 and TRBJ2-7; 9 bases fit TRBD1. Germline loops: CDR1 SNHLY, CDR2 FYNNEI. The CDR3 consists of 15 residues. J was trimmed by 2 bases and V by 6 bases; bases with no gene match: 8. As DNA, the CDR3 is TGTGCCAGCAGAGGAGGGACAGGGTTGACCTACGAGCAGTACTTC. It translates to CASRGGTGLTYEQYF.

CDR3 in DNA: TGCGCCAGCAGGAGCTTCAGGGGCCCACCCTACGAGCAGTACTTC. This sequence encodes CASRSFRGPPYEQYF. The genes are TRBV4-1 and TRBJ2-7; D is perhaps TRBD1 (6 bases). The CDR3 consists of 15 residues. Germline values: CDR1 MGHRA, CDR2 YSYEKL. Trimming took 6 bases from V and 2 from J, leaving 17 bases between them.

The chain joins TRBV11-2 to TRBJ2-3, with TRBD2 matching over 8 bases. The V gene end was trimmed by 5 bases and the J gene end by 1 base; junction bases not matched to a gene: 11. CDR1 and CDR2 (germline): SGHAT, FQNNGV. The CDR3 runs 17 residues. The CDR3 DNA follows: TGTGCCAGCAGCCTCTCGGAAGATAGCGGGGGCACAGATACGCAGTATTTT. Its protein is CASSLSEDSGGTDTQYF.

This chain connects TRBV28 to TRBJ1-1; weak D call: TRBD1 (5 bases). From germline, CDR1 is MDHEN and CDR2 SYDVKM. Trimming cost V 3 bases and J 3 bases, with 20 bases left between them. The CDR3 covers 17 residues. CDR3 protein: CASSFGATPSVHTEAFF. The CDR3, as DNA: TGTGCCAGCAGTTTTGGGGCAACCCCAAGTGTCCACACTGAAGCTTTCTTT.

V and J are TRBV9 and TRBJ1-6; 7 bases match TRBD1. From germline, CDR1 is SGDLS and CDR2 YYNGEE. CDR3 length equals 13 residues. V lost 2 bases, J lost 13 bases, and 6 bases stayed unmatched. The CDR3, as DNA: TGTGCCAGCAGCGTTAGACAGGGTCAGCCCCTCCACTTT. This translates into CASSVRQGQPLHF. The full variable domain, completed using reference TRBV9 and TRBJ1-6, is DSGVTQTPKHLITATGQRVTLRCSPRSGDLSVYWYQQSLDQGLQFLIQYYNGEERAKGNILERFSAQQFPDLHSELNLSSLELGDSALYFCASSVRQGQPLHFGNGTRLTVT.

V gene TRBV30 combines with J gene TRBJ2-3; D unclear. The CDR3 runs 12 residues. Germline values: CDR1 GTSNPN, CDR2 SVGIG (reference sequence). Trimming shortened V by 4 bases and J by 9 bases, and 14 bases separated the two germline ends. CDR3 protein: CAWTVGSPTQYF. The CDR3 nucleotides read TGTGCCTGGACCGTCGGGTCTCCAACGCAGTATTTT.

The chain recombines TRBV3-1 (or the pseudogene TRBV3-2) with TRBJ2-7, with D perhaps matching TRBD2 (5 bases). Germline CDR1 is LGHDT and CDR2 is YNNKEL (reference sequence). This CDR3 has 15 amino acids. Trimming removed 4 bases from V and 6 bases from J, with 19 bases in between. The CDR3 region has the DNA TGTGCCAGCAGCCCGAGGGTACTTTCTCTCGCCGAGCAGTACTTC. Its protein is CASSPRVLSLAEQYF.

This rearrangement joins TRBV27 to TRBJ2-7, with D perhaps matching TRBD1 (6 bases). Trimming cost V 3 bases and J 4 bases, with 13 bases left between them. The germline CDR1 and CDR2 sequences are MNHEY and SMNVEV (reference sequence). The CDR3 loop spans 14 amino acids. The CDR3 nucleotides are TGTGCCAGCAGTTTTTCAGGGGCGGGTTACGAGCAGTACTTC. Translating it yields CASSFSGAGYEQYF.

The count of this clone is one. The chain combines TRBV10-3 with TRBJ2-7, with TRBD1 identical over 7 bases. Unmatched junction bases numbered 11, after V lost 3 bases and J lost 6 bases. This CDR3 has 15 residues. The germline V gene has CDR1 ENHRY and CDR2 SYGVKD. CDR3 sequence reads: CAISDRQTGSGEQYF. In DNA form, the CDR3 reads TGTGCCATCAGTGACCGGCAGACAGGGTCTGGCGAGCAGTACTTC.

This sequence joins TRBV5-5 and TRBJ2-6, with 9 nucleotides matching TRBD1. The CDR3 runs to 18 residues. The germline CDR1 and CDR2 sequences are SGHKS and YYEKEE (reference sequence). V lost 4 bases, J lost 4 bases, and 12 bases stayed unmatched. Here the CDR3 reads CASSPRPGTGLGANVLTF. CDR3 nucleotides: TGTGCCAGCAGCCCCCGTCCCGGGACAGGGTTAGGGGCCAACGTCCTGACTTTC.

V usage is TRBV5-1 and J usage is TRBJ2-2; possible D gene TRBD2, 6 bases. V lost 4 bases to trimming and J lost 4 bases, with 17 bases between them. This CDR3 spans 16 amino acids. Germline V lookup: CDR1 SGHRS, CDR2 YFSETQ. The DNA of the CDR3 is TGCGCCAGCAGCCCGGACCCCGGGCGGGGCACCGGGGAGCTGTTTTTT. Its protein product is CASSPDPGRGTGELFF.

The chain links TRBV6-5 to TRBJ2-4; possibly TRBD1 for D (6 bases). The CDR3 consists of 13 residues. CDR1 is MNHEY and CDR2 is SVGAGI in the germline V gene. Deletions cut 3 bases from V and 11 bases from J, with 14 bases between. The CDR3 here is CASSYQSGALQYF. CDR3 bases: TGTGCCAGCAGTTATCAATCAGGGGCGCTTCAGTACTTC.

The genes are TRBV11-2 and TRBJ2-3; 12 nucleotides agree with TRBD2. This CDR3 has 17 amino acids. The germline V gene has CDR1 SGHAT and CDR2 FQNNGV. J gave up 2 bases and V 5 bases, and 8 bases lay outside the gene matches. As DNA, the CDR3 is TGTGCCAGCAGCCGAACACTAGCGGGGGGTTTCACAGATACGCAGTATTTT. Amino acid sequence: CASSRTLAGGFTDTQYF.